The next 10 T cell receptor beta chains were all read from a single sample in a study of blood T cells in healthy people across ages. With a J-beta primer mix and a sample-barcoded 5' primer, a second PCR ran 7 to 11 cycles. One entry per CDR3 protein results from TCRdb running MiXCR on the 5' RACE reads. The table has around 500,000 distinct CDR3 sequences, about 27% seen once. This sample was shared with a second study, whose subject was T cells of mothers and their children.

The sample comprised blood. Every receptor here comes from a boy between 2 and 10 years old in good health.

The V gene is TRBV5-1, the J gene TRBJ2-5; 15 bases line up with TRBD2. Germline CDR1 is SGHRS and CDR2 is YFSETQ. This CDR3 has 16 residues. Trimming removed 4 bases from V and 4 bases from J; junction bases left unmatched: 5. This CDR3 is CASSPSGLAGGETQYF. CDR3 nucleotides: TGCGCCAGCAGCCCCTCGGGACTAGCGGGAGGAGAGACCCAGTACTTC.

The rearrangement uses TRBV5-6 and TRBJ2-5; 12 bases fit TRBD2. The tail of the sequence fits TRBJ2-1 better, so the J call may be wrong. In germline, CDR1 is SGHDT, CDR2 YYEEEE. This CDR3 has 16 amino acids. The CDR3 loop is CASSPSGLAGFNEQFF. The DNA of the CDR3 is TGTGCCAGCAGCCCTTCAGGACTAGCGGGGTTCAATGAGCAGTTCTTC.

The chain carries TRBV9 and TRBJ2-5, with a tentative D call TRBD2 (5 bases). Germline V lookup: CDR1 SGDLS, CDR2 YYNGEE. Trimming left V 0 bases short and J 7 bases short, with 16 bases between. This CDR3 has 15 residues. CDR3 DNA: TGTGCCAGCAGCGTAGCTCCCCTAGCTGAGGCGACCCAGTACTTC. Translating it yields CASSVAPLAEATQYF.

The chain is built from TRBV29-1 and TRBJ2-1, with D possibly being TRBD2 (7 bases). Trimming shortened V by 6 bases and J by 6 bases, and 18 bases separated the two germline ends. This CDR3 has 14 residues. The germline V gene has CDR1 SQVTM and CDR2 ANQGSEA. For the CDR3, the DNA is TGCAGCGTAGCCACCGGGGGCGGGAGCAATGAGCAGTTCTTC. This encodes CSVATGGGSNEQFF.

The rearrangement joins TRBV24-1 to TRBJ2-7, with TRBD1 matching 11 bases. V lost 5 bases and J lost 0; bases outside the gene matches: 14. Germline V gene sequence: CDR1 KGHDR, CDR2 SFDVKD. CDR3 length: 19 residues. CDR3 sequence: CATSGTDRGLLESSYEQYF. In DNA, the CDR3 is TGTGCCACCAGTGGAACGGACAGGGGGCTTCTAGAAAGCTCCTACGAGCAGTACTTC.

This clonotype was found a few times. Germline and junction disagree at one end, which may indicate a read error. Here the CDR3 DNA reads TGTGCCGGCAGTACGGACAGGGGGACTTCACCCCTCCACTTT. As protein: CAGSTDRGTSPLHF. This chain joins TRBV12-3 or TRBV12-4 and TRBJ1-6, with 10 bases identical to TRBD1. CDR3 length equals 14 residues.

V gene TRBV20-1 combines with J gene TRBJ2-7; 8 positions agree with TRBD2. V gave up 1 base and J gave up 2 bases; unmatched junction bases: 16. CDR1 is DFQATT, CDR2 SNEGSKA, per germline (reference sequence). The CDR3 contains 18 residues. As DNA, the CDR3 is TGCAGTGCTAGAGTCACCGGGACTAGTCTGAGTCGGCCCTACGAGCAGTACTTC. Translation gives CSARVTGTSLSRPYEQYF.

The J gene is TRBJ1-1, the V gene TRBV7-8; no definite D call. This CDR3 region has 15 residues. The germline V gene encodes CDR1 SGHVS and CDR2 FQNEAQ. Trimming took 7 bases from V and 5 from J, leaving 20 bases between them. CDR3 nucleotide sequence: TGTGCCAGCACCCCAGAGGACCTCCAGCGGACTGAAGCTTTCTTT. Encoded protein: CASTPEDLQRTEAFF.

DNA of the CDR3: TGTGCCAGCAGCCCCACTAACTATGGCTACACCTTC. Translation: CASSPTNYGYTF. The chain combines TRBV12-3 or TRBV12-4 with TRBJ1-2; D is ambiguous. The V and J ends lost 6 bases and 0 bases respectively, with 5 bases between them. The CDR3 runs 12 residues.

The chain uses TRBV7-3 and TRBJ2-3, with 9 bases matching TRBD2. From germline, CDR1 is SGHTA and CDR2 FQGTGA. With V trimmed by 5 bases and J by 3 bases, 6 bases remained unmatched. CDR3 length: 15 residues. In nucleotides, the CDR3 is TGTGCCAGCAGCCGTAGCGGGAGCAATACAGATACGCAGTATTTT. It is translated as CASSRSGSNTDTQYF. Based on the CDR3 plus reference TRBV7-3 and TRBJ2-3, the full variable domain is GAGVSQTPSNKVTEKGKYVELRCDPISGHTALYWYRQSLGQGPEFLIYFQGTGAADDSGLPNDRFFAVRPEGSVSTLKIQRTERGDSAVYLCASSRSGSNTDTQYFGPGTRLTVL.